What follows are 19 T cell receptor beta chains derived from one specimen sequenced in a study of T cell changes during pregnancy in multiple sclerosis (dated by TCRdb to about 2019). The library was obtained by the immunoSEQ multiplex PCR assay. This is the immuneACCESS table as TCRdb keeps it, with only in-frame sequences that have V and J called. A part of the clones is gone; compared with another copy, unresolved V genes explain less than half, and the rest is unexplained. The sample table records some 110,000 clones; less than 95% of these occur just once. The ten largest clones add up to roughly 1.6% of the sample. The specimen comprised peripheral blood, sampled before pregnancy. These receptors were obtained from a female donor with multiple sclerosis, enrolled in a pregnancy study.

The chain combines TRBV27 with TRBJ1-3; 7 bases fit TRBD1. The CDR3 is 15 residues long. V gave up 5 bases and J gave up 3 bases; unmatched junction bases: 7. The V gene's germline CDR1 is MNHEY and CDR2 SMNVEV (reference sequence). The CDR3 nucleotides read TGTGCCAGCAGTCTTACAGGGGCTTATGGAAACACCATATATTTT. This codes for CASSLTGAYGNTIYF.

The chain recombines TRBV19 with TRBJ2-2, with D perhaps TRBD2 (5 bases). Deletions cut 3 bases from V and 2 bases from J, with 7 bases between. The CDR3 sequence is 14 residues long. CDR1 and CDR2 (germline): LNHDA, SQIVND (reference sequence). In DNA, the CDR3 is TGTGCCAGTAGTATCCTAGCTAACACCGGGGAGCTGTTTTTT. This translates into CASSILANTGELFF.

This sequence joins TRBV5-6 and TRBJ2-5; no clear D. The V and J ends lost 0 bases and 4 bases respectively, with 4 bases between them. Germline CDR1 and CDR2: SGHDT and YYEEEE. The length of the CDR3 is 12 residues. CDR3 loop: CASSLAGETQYF. Written as DNA, the CDR3 is TGTGCCAGCAGCTTGGCCGGAGAGACCCAGTACTTC. Supplemented by reference TRBV5-6 and TRBJ2-5, the full variable domain reads DAGVTQSPTHLIKTRGQQVTLRCSPKSGHDTVSWYQQALGQGPQFIFQYYEEEERQRGNFPDRFSGHQFPNYSSELNVNALLLGDSALYLCASSLAGETQYFGPGTRLLVL.

The count of this clone is one. This rearrangement joins TRBV28 to TRBJ1-1; 9 bases fit TRBD1. The CDR3 covers 15 residues. The germline V gene encodes CDR1 MDHEN and CDR2 SYDVKM. J was trimmed by 5 bases and V by 7 bases; bases with no gene match: 11. The CDR3 protein is CASNLWGQGLTEAFF. The CDR3 DNA follows: TGTGCCAGCAACCTATGGGGACAGGGCTTGACTGAAGCTTTCTTT.

The rearrangement uses TRBV4-1 and TRBJ1-4; 9 bases are a match to TRBD1. Germline V CDR1 and CDR2: MGHRA, YSYEKL. There are 16 residues in the CDR3. The V segment lost 3 bases and the J segment 7 bases; nucleotides outside the gene matches: 9. CDR3 sequence: CASSQLHRGRSEKLFF. The CDR3 coding sequence is TGCGCCAGCAGCCAGCTGCACAGGGGGCGTAGTGAAAAACTGTTTTTT.

This chain joins TRBV9 and TRBJ2-1; 13 bases match TRBD2. With V trimmed by 4 bases and J by 5 bases, 9 bases remained unmatched. Germline CDR1 reads SGDLS; CDR2 reads YYNGEE. The CDR3 runs 17 residues. CDR3 sequence (DNA): TGTGCCAGCAGCCTAGGACTAGCGGGAGTAAAGGACAATGAGCAGTTCTTC. The encoded protein is CASSLGLAGVKDNEQFF.

The gene calls are TRBV19 and TRBJ1-5; 9 bases fit TRBD1. Losses at the gene ends were 7 bases for V and 7 bases for J; bases not matched to a gene: 5. Germline V gene data show CDR1 as LNHDA and CDR2 as SQIVND (reference sequence). CDR3 length: 13 amino acids. DNA of the CDR3: TGTGCCAGTACCGGACAGGGGAACCAGCCCCAGCATTTT. Its protein is CASTGQGNQPQHF.

For the CDR3, the DNA is TGTGCCTCCTCTAACGCGAAACTTCGGAATGAGCAGTTCTTC. Protein sequence: CASSNAKLRNEQFF. The J gene is TRBJ2-1, the V gene TRBV28; D remains ambiguous. Trimming took 11 bases from V and 7 from J, leaving 21 bases between them. This CDR3 is built from 14 residues. The germline gives CDR1 MDHEN, CDR2 SYDVKM.

The rearrangement uses TRBV6-5 and TRBJ1-1; no firm D call. The V gene's germline CDR1 is MNHEY and CDR2 SVGAGI. V lost 0 bases, J lost 0 bases, and 5 bases lay in between. The CDR3 length is 14 residues. The CDR3 spells CASSYSSVNTEAFF. The CDR3 DNA reads TGTGCCAGCAGTTACTCCTCAGTGAACACTGAAGCTTTCTTT.

This sequence joins TRBV25-1 and TRBJ1-1; tentative D call: TRBD1 (5 bases). CDR1 is MGHDK, CDR2 SYGVNS, per germline. The ends were cut back, 2 bases at V and 6 bases at J, with 10 bases in the middle. There are 13 residues in the CDR3. The DNA of the CDR3 is TGTGCCAGCAGTGAACAGGGTTTCTCTGAAGCTTTCTTT. Translating it yields CASSEQGFSEAFF.

The rearrangement links TRBV7-8 to TRBJ2-2, with D perhaps matching TRBD1 (5 bases). This CDR3 contains 15 residues. The germline CDR1 and CDR2 sequences are SGHVS and FQNEAQ. V gave up 2 bases and J gave up 3 bases, with 10 bases separating them. CDR3 bases: TGTGCCAGCAGCTTACACAGACAGTACACCGGGGAGCTGTTTTTT. This codes for CASSLHRQYTGELFF.

A single count supports this clone. V is TRBV7-2 and J is TRBJ2-7; no definite D call. Trimming removed 6 bases at V and 1 base at J, with 7 bases between. Looked up from germline, CDR1 is SGHTA and CDR2 is FQGNSA. The CDR3 loop spans 12 amino acids. CDR3 coding DNA: TGTGCCAGCAGTTCTAGATCCTACGAGCAGTACTTC. This encodes CASSSRSYEQYF.

This clone showed up just once. This chain connects TRBV28 to TRBJ1-5, with D possibly TRBD1 on 5 matching bases. Trimming took 7 bases from V and 2 from J, leaving 15 bases between them. This CDR3 comprises 15 residues. Germline V lookup: CDR1 MDHEN, CDR2 SYDVKM. CDR3 nucleotides: TGTGCCAGCACCCCATACCAGACAGGCAATCAGCCCCAGCATTTT. It codes for CASTPYQTGNQPQHF.

This clone was seen just once. The rearrangement links TRBV6-5 to TRBJ2-3, with 7 bases that match TRBD2. With V trimmed by 0 bases and J by 8 bases, 11 bases remained unmatched. The CDR3 is 16 amino acids. Germline loops: CDR1 MNHEY, CDR2 SVGAGI. DNA for the CDR3: TGTGCCAGCAGTTACTCCCCTAGCGGAGAGGCGGGTACGCAGTATTTT. Amino acids: CASSYSPSGEAGTQYF.

V gene TRBV9 combines with J gene TRBJ1-1; TRBD1 agrees at 7 bases. CDR1 is SGDLS and CDR2 is YYNGEE in the germline V gene. J lost 7 bases, V lost 3 bases, and 3 bases had no gene match. The CDR3 runs to 12 residues. The CDR3 sequence is CASSETGVEAFF. CDR3 nucleotides: TGTGCCAGCAGCGAAACAGGGGTTGAAGCTTTCTTT.

The chain joins TRBV15 to TRBJ2-5, with 11 nucleotides matching TRBD2. Judging by the DNA end, TRBJ2-7 fits better; the J call may be wrong. The germline CDR1 and CDR2 sequences are LNHNV and YYDKDF (reference sequence). There are 16 residues in the CDR3. CDR3 region: CATSRPSSGRTYEQYF. CDR3 sequence (DNA): TGTGCCACCAGCAGACCTTCTAGCGGGAGGACCTACGAGCAGTACTTC.

The chain employs TRBV6-1 and TRBJ2-2; a weak D match, TRBD2 (5 bases). The CDR3 has 14 amino acids. CDR1 is MNHNS and CDR2 is SASEGT in the germline V gene. Deletions cut 7 bases from V and 4 bases from J, with 13 bases between. CDR3 residues: CASTMASGTGELFF. The CDR3 DNA reads TGTGCCAGCACTATGGCCAGCGGCACCGGGGAGCTGTTTTTT.

The V and J genes are TRBV5-1 and TRBJ2-2; 8 bases map to TRBD2. V was pared by 4 bases and J by 7 bases, with 9 bases of the junction left unmatched. This CDR3 comprises 15 residues. Germline V gene data show CDR1 as SGHRS and CDR2 as YFSETQ. In nucleotides, the CDR3 is TGCGCCAGCAGCCGCGCGGGGGGACGCGGCGGGGAGCTGTTTTTT. Protein product: CASSRAGGRGGELFF.

V and J are TRBV4-1 and TRBJ1-6; TRBD1 is a possible D gene (5 bases). The CDR3 totals 15 residues. Trimming shortened V by 0 bases and J by 10 bases, and 13 bases separated the two germline ends. The V gene's germline CDR1 is MGHRA and CDR2 YSYEKL. The CDR3 DNA reads TGCGCCAGCAGCCAAGATGCAGGGCGACAGTCACCCCTCCACTTT. Its protein is CASSQDAGRQSPLHF.